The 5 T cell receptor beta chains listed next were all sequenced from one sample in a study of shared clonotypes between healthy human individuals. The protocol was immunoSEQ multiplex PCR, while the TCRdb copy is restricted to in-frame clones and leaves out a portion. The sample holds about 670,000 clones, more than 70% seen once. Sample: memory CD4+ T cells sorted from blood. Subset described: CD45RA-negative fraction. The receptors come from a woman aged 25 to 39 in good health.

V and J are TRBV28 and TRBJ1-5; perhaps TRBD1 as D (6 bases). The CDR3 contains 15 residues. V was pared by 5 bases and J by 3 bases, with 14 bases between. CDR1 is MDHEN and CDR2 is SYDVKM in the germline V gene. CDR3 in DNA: TGTGCCAGCAGTCCACCGAGGGGGGACAATCAGCCCCAGCATTTT. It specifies CASSPPRGDNQPQHF.

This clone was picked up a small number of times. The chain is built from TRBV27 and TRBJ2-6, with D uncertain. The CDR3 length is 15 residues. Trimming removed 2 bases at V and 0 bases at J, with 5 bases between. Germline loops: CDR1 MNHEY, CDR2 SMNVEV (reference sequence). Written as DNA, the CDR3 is TGTGCCAGCAGTTTACAGGCCTCTGGGGCCAACGTCCTGACTTTC. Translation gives CASSLQASGANVLTF.

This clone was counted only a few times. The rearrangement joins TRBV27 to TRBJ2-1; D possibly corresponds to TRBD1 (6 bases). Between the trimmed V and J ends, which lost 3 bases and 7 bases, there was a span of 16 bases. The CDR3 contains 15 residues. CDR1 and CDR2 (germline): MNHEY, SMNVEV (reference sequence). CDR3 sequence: CASSLDRRAPNEQFF. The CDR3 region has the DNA TGTGCCAGCAGTTTGGACAGACGGGCCCCGAATGAGCAGTTCTTC.

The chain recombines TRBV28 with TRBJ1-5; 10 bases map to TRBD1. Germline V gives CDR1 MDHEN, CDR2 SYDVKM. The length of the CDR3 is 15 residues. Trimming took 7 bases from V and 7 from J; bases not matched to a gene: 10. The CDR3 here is CASTPGQGGWQPQHF. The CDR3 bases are TGTGCCAGCACCCCCGGACAGGGGGGCTGGCAGCCCCAGCATTTT.

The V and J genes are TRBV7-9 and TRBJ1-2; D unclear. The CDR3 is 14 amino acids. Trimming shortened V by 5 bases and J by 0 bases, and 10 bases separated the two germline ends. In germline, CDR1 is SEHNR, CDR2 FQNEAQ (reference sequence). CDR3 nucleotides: TGTGCCAGCAGCGACTATGCCGCTAACTATGGCTACACCTTC. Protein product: CASSDYAANYGYTF.